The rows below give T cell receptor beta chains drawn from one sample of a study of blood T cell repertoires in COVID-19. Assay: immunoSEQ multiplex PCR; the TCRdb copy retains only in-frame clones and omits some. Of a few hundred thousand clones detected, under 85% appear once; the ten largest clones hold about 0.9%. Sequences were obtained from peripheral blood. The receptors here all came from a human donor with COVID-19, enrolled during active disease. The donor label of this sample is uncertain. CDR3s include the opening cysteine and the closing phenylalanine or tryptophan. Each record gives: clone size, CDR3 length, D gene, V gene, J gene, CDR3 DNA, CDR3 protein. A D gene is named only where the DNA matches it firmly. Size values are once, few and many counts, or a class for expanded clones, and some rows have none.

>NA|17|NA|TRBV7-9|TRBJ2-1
TGTGCCAGCAGCTTACCCCCTGGACAGAGCTCCTACAATGAGCAGTTCTTC
CASSLPPGQSSYNEQFF
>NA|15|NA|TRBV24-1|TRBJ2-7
TGTGCCACCAGCGCCCGCGCGGGGAGCTCCTACGAGCAGTACTTC
CATSARAGSSYEQYF
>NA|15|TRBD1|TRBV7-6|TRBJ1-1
TGTGCCAGCAGTACAGTACAGGGGGAGGACACTGAAGCTTTCTTT
CASSTVQGEDTEAFF
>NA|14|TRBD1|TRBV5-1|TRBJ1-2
TGCGCCAGCAGCTATCGACAGGGGAGGTTCGGCTACACCTTC
CASSYRQGRFGYTF
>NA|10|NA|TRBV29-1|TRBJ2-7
TGCAGCGTGGGGGCTTACGAGCAGTACTTC
CSVGAYEQYF
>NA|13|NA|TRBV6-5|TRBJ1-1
TGTGCCAGCAAACAGGAGATGAACACTGAAGCTTTCTTT
CASKQEMNTEAFF
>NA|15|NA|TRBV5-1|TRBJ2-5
TGCGCCAGCAACTACGGGAGTTCGGGGGAAGAGACCCAGTACTTC
CASNYGSSGEETQYF
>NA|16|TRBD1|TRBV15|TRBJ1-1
TGTGCCACCAGCACCGGGACAGGGGGGGTGAACACTGAAGCTTTCTTT
CATSTGTGGVNTEAFF
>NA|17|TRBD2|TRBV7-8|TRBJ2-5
TGTGCCAGCAGCTTGCGGGTAACTAGCGGGAGGGGAGAGACCCAGTACTTC
CASSLRVTSGRGETQYF
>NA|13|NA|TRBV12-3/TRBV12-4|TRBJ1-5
TGTGCCAGCAGTTTCAAAGAGGATCAGCCCCAGCATTTT
CASSFKEDQPQHF
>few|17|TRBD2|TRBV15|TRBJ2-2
TGTGCCACCAGCAGAGATCGGCGCGGACTAGGCCCCGGGGAGCTGTTTTTT
CATSRDRRGLGPGELFF
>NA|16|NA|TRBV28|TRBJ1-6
TGTGCCAGCAGTTTGGAAGTCTTGAGCGAGTTTTCACCCCTCCACTTT
CASSLEVLSEFSPLHF
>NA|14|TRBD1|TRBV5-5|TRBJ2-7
TGTGCCAGCAGGCCGGGACAGGACTTCTACGAGCAGTACTTC
CASRPGQDFYEQYF
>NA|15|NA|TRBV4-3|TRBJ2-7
TGCGCCAGCAGCCTTAGTCCCGGGACTGTGTACGAGCAGTACTTC
CASSLSPGTVYEQYF
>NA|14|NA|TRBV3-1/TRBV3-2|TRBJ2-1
TGTGCCAGCAGCCGGGAGTTAACGCGCAATGAGCAGTTCTTC
CASSRELTRNEQFF
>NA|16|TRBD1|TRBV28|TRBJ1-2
TGTGCCAGCAGTAGGATCCGGGACAGGGCTTCGTATGGCTACACCTTC
CASSRIRDRASYGYTF
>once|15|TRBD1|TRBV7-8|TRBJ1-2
TGTGCCAGCAGCTTAGCGGGGACAGCATTAGGCGGCTACACCTTC
CASSLAGTALGGYTF
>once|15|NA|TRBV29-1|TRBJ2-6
TGCGGCGTTCGCGACACCTACTCTGGGGCCAACGTCCTGACTTTC
CGVRDTYSGANVLTF
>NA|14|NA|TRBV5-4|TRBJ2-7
TGTGCCAGCAGCTCTTTGGCAGGGAGGTACGAGCAGTACTTC
CASSSLAGRYEQYF
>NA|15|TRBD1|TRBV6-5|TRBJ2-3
TGTGCCAGCAGTTACTCGAGACAGGGCGGGGATACGCAGTATTTT
CASSYSRQGGDTQYF
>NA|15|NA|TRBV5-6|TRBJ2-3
TGTGCCAGCAGCTTGGACGTAGTAAGAACAGATACGCAGTATTTT
CASSLDVVRTDTQYF
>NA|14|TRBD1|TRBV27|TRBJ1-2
TGTGCCAGCGGCCGACAGGGGAAGTCCTATGGCTACACCTTC
CASGRQGKSYGYTF
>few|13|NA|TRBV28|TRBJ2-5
TGTGCCAGCAGCTCCCTAGCGCAGGAGACCCAGTACTTC
CASSSLAQETQYF
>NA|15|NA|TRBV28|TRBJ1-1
TGTGCCAGCAGTCCCCCCCAGGGGATGAACACTGAAGCTTTCTTT
CASSPPQGMNTEAFF
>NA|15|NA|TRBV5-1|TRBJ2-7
TGCGCCAGCAGCTTTGGTAGCGAGAGCTCCTACGAGCAGTACTTC
CASSFGSESSYEQYF
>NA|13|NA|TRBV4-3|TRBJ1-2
TGCGCCAGCAGCCACTGGACAGACTATGGCTACACCTTC
CASSHWTDYGYTF
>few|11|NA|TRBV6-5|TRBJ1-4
TGTGCCAGCAGACAGGGTGAAAAACTGTTTTTT
CASRQGEKLFF
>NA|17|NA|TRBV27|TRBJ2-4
TGTGCCAGCAGTTCGCTAGAGAGGGCCCACTCGGGGAACATTCAGTACTTC
CASSSLERAHSGNIQYF
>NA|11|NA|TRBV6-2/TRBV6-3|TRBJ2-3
TGTGCCAGCAGTCGAGGGGATACGCAGTATTTT
CASSRGDTQYF
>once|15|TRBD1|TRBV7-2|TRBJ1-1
TGTGCCAGCACCCTACTCGGGACAGGGGCCACTGAAGCTTTCTTT
CASTLLGTGATEAFF
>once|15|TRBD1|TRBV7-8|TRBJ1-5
TGTGCCAGCAGCTTACAGACAGGGTACAATCAGCCCCAGCATTTT
CASSLQTGYNQPQHF
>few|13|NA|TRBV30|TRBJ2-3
TGTGCCTGGAGTAAGCGGGGCACAGATACGCAGTATTTT
CAWSKRGTDTQYF
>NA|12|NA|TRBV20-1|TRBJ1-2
TGCAGTGCTAGTTGGGACACCTATGGCTACACCTTC
CSASWDTYGYTF
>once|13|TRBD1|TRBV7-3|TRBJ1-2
TGTGCCAGCAGCCAGACAGGGAACTATGGCTACACCTTC
CASSQTGNYGYTF
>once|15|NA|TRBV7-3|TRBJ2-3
TGTGCCAGCAGCTTACAATCCAGGGGATTCGATACGCAGTATTTT
CASSLQSRGFDTQYF
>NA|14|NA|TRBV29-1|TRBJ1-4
TGCAGCGTTGAAGTGGGCAACGTTAATGAAAAACTGTTTTTT
CSVEVGNVNEKLFF
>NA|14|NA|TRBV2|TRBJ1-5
TGTGCCAGCAGTGAACAACAGGTCAATCAGCCCCAGCATTTT
CASSEQQVNQPQHF
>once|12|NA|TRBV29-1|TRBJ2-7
TGCAGCGCCCAGGGTTCGGGGGGCGCGCAGTACTTC
CSAQGSGGAQYF
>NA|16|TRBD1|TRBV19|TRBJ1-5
TGTGCCACCGCTGTAGGACCCAGGGGGCAGGATCAGCCCCAGCATTTT
CATAVGPRGQDQPQHF
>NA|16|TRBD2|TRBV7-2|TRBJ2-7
TGTGCCAGCAGCCGCCCAATGGTAGCGGGACACGACGAGCAGTACTTC
CASSRPMVAGHDEQYF
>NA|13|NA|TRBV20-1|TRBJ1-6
TGCAGTGCTAGTATCAAGAGTAATTCACCCCTCCACTTT
CSASIKSNSPLHF
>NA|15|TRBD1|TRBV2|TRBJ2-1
TGTGCCAGCAGTGACTGGGGACAGCGAAACAATGAGCAGTTCTTC
CASSDWGQRNNEQFF
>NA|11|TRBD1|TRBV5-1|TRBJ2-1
TGCGCCAGCAGCCTTGGACAGGGACCGTTCTTC
CASSLGQGPFF
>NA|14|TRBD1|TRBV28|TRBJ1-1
TGTGCCAGCAGTTTCGACAGGGAAGCCACTGAAGCTTTCTTT
CASSFDREATEAFF
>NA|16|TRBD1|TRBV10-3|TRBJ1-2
TGTGCCAGCAGCCCCCGGGACAGGGGTACTAACTATGGCTACACCTTC
CASSPRDRGTNYGYTF
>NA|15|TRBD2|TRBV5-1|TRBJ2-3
TGCGCCAGCAGCTTAAAGCGGGAGGTGGCAGATACGCAGTATTTT
CASSLKREVADTQYF
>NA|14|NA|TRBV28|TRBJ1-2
TGTGCCAGCAGTTCCCAAGGGGGGGCTTATGGCTACACCTTC
CASSSQGGAYGYTF
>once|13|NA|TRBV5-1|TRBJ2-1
TGCGCCAGCAGCTTGGAGCTAGGCGGTTCAAAGTTCTTC
CASSLELGGSKFF
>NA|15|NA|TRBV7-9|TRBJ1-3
TGTGCCAGCAGCTTATTGTCCTTCTCTGGAAACACCATATATTTT
CASSLLSFSGNTIYF
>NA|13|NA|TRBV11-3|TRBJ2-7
TGTGCCAGCAGCTTAGAGGCCGCCTACGAGCAGTACTTC
CASSLEAAYEQYF
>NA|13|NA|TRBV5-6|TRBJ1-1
TGTGCCAGCAGCTTATCACAGAACACTGAAGCTTTCTTT
CASSLSQNTEAFF
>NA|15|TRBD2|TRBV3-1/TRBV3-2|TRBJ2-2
TGTGCCAGCAGCCCACTAGCGGGAGGGGACGGGGAGCTGTTTTTT
CASSPLAGGDGELFF
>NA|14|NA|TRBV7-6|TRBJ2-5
TGTGCCAGCAGCTTACAGGAGGCAGCGGAGACCCAGTACTTC
CASSLQEAAETQYF
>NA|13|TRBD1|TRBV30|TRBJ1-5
TGTGCCTGGAGTGCGGGACAGGGCCAGCCCCAGCATTTT
CAWSAGQGQPQHF
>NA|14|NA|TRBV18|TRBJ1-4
TGTGCCAGCTCAGACGGGACAATCTGGGAAAAACTGTTTTTT
CASSDGTIWEKLFF
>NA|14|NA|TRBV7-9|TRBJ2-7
TGTGCCAGCAGCAAATCCGGGGACATCTACGAGCAGTACTTC
CASSKSGDIYEQYF
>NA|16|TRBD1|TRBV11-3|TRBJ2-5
TGTGCCAGCAGCTTAGGGGGACAGGGGGCCCAAGAGACCCAGTACTTC
CASSLGGQGAQETQYF
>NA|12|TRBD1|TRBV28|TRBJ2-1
TGTGCCAGCAGTCTCGACGACAGGGTTCTGTTCTTC
CASSLDDRVLFF
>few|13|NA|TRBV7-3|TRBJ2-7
TGTGCCAGCAGTGGACAGCTCTCCTACGAGCAGTACTTC
CASSGQLSYEQYF